The 2 T cell receptor beta chains below were found in one sample sequenced in a study of Ad26.COV2.S vaccination and SARS-CoV-2 variants. Noted treatment: some 20 received Ad26.COV2.S at low or high dose, single or two shots; about 5 received placebo; per-sample allocation not given. The study sampled participants on day 63 after the first vaccine or placebo injection. Profiling relied on immunoSEQ multiplex PCR, and the TCRdb table lists in-frame clones only, not all of them. The table lists about 350,000 clones, approximately 90% of them singletons. This specimen was peripheral blood, taken in a trial of Ad26.COV2.S vaccine versus placebo. The source is a person aged 18 to 59 who received the Ad26.COV2.S COVID-19 vaccine or a placebo.

The chain uses TRBV29-1 and TRBJ1-4, with no clear D. Trimming shortened V by 4 bases and J by 5 bases, and 11 bases separated the two germline ends. This CDR3 comprises 13 residues. Per the germline V gene, CDR1 is SQVTM and CDR2 is ANQGSEA. The CDR3 DNA reads TGCAGCGTTGCGAGGGCCCCCAATGAAAAACTGTTTTTT. Amino acid sequence: CSVARAPNEKLFF.

J is TRBJ1-4 and V is TRBV6-1, with 7 bases matching TRBD1. The CDR3 is 16 amino acids. Germline assignment: CDR1 MNHNS and CDR2 SASEGT. V trimming: 3 bases; J trimming: 4 bases; junction bases outside the gene matches: 8. The CDR3 DNA reads as TGTGCCAGCAGTGAGTACAGGGGACTTGGTAATGAAAAACTGTTTTTT. This sequence encodes CASSEYRGLGNEKLFF.